This T cell receptor beta chain originates from a study of cytomegalovirus exposure and HLA in healthy donors. As for the study in general: Within an early data release were roughly 83 million unique TCRs drawn from HLA-typed donors. Study results and caveats: In an earlier analysis, about 87% or about 30%: the productive usage of most TCR beta V segments. In a later analysis, parvovirus B19, influenza, CMV and Epstein-Barr virus appeared linked to several top co-occurrence clusters.

Notes on this clone: Its specificity is unknown.

Germline-derived CDR1 and CDR2 are MNHEY and SVGAGI. The CDR3 has 12 amino acids. PCR amplification relied on 60 Vbeta primers (plus 13 Jbeta primers). Repertoires were generated with immunoSEQ multiplex PCR, while TCRdb's copy carries only in-frame clones and drops some. The repertoire holds about 140,000 clones, around 78% seen once, with around 2.5% in the top ten. This sequence joins TRBV6-5 and TRBJ2-2; 8 nucleotides agree with TRBD2. The sequencing input was PBMCs. The source is a woman under 30 in good health and CMV-seropositive. The CDR3, as DNA: TGTGCTACTCGGGGGGGTCCCGGGGAGCTGTTTTTT. Its protein is CATRGGPGELFF.